This TCR beta chain is from a study of blood T cell repertoires in COVID-19. The wider study: The cDNA or gDNA used as material had been derived from T cells, B-cell-depleted T cells, or PBMCs.

Here immunoSEQ multiplex PCR was the method, and the copy in TCRdb shows in-frame clones only, minus some. This table holds nearly 300,000 clones, roughly nine tenths found once. A COVID-19 case had been met by exposed participants during the 2 weeks before study entry. V gave up 0 bases and J gave up 1 base, with 3 bases separating them. Germline CDR1 SNHLY, CDR2 FYNNEI. The CDR3 consists of 13 residues. The chain is built from TRBV2 and TRBJ1-1; D remains unclear. This TCR came from a woman between 50 and 59 years old who had been exposed to COVID-19. The sample was PBMCs or T cells enriched from blood (not recorded which). CDR3 region: CASSEAGNTEAFF. CDR3 DNA: TGTGCCAGCAGTGAAGCCGGGAACACTGAAGCTTTCTTT.